The 20 T cell receptor beta chains in this list originate from one sample, sequenced in a study of blood T cell repertoires in COVID-19. The method was immunoSEQ multiplex PCR; TCRdb's version includes in-frame clones alone and lacks a portion of them. In the table there are almost 200,000 clones, 86% of which are singletons. The source material was peripheral blood. All receptors derive from a woman aged 70-85 years with acute or convalescent COVID-19.

The chain links TRBV27 to TRBJ2-7, with a tentative D call TRBD1 (5 bases). V was shortened by 6 bases and J by 2 bases, with 14 bases between the two germline ends. The CDR3 consists of 14 residues. From germline, CDR1 is MNHEY and CDR2 SMNVEV (reference sequence). The CDR3 protein is CASSRKGLTYEQYF. CDR3 DNA: TGTGCCAGCAGCAGAAAGGGGCTAACCTACGAGCAGTACTTC.

In this sample, this clone turned up a few times. CDR3 nucleotides: TGTGCCACTAAGCTCCGGGACAGGGACGAAAAACTGTTTTTT. This encodes CATKLRDRDEKLFF. The chain joins TRBV5-6 to TRBJ1-4; 9 bases are a match to TRBD1. The CDR3 runs 14 residues. V lost 9 bases to trimming and J lost 8 bases; unmatched junction nucleotides: 11. Germline CDR1 is SGHDT and CDR2 is YYEEEE.

The V and J genes are TRBV6-4 and TRBJ1-2; D may be TRBD1 (6 bases). Germline CDR1 is MRHNA and CDR2 is SNTAGT. The CDR3 has 13 amino acids. Trimming shortened V by 10 bases and J by 4 bases, and 16 bases separated the two germline ends. CDR3 sequence (DNA): TGTGCCACCTCAACAGGGTCGGGCTATGGCTACACCTTC. This encodes CATSTGSGYGYTF.

This chain joins TRBV5-1 and TRBJ1-5; tentatively, D is TRBD1 (5 bases). V shed 2 bases and J shed 5 bases, with 17 bases lying between them. The CDR3 totals 16 residues. Per the germline V gene, CDR1 is SGHRS and CDR2 is YFSETQ. The CDR3 here is CASSFQGPPNDQPQHF. CDR3 nucleotide sequence: TGCGCCAGCAGCTTCCAGGGCCCGCCTAACGATCAGCCCCAGCATTTT.

This clone was found many times. The chain joins TRBV7-9 to TRBJ2-2; 8 nucleotides agree with TRBD1. V gave up 3 bases and J gave up 4 bases; unmatched junction bases: 1. CDR1 and CDR2 (germline): SEHNR, FQNEAQ (reference sequence). The CDR3 runs to 14 residues. Here the CDR3 reads CASSFTGGTGELFF. The CDR3 nucleotides read TGTGCCAGCAGCTTCACAGGGGGCACCGGGGAGCTGTTTTTT.

This chain links TRBV24-1 with TRBJ2-4; TRBD2 matches 14 bases. CDR1 and CDR2 (germline): KGHDR, SFDVKD. The CDR3 length is 18 residues. After removal of 7 bases from V and 7 bases from J, the junction contained 14 bases not matched to a gene. The CDR3 region has the DNA TGTGCCACCAGCCCGGGACTAGCGGGAGCCCCTGGGGGGAACATTCAGTACTTC. Amino acids: CATSPGLAGAPGGNIQYF.

This rearrangement joins TRBV5-4 to TRBJ1-2, with a tentative D call TRBD1 (5 bases). Deletions cut 2 bases from V and 2 bases from J, with 10 bases between. The CDR3 is 14 amino acids. Germline CDR1 SGHNT, CDR2 YYREEE (reference sequence). The CDR3: CASSFQGSNYGYTF. The CDR3 bases are TGTGCCAGCAGCTTCCAGGGTTCCAACTATGGCTACACCTTC.

The chain is built from TRBV5-1 and TRBJ2-5; 10 bases align to TRBD2. Germline V gene data show CDR1 as SGHRS and CDR2 as YFSETQ. J lost 2 bases, V lost 1 base, and 2 bases had no gene match. The CDR3 is 15 residues long. DNA of the CDR3: TGCGCCAGCAGCTTGCTAGCGGGGGAACAAGAGACCCAGTACTTC. It codes for CASSLLAGEQETQYF.

The J gene is TRBJ1-3, the V gene TRBV6-5; D remains ambiguous. Trimming took 7 bases from V and 4 from J, leaving 5 bases between them. The CDR3 extends over 11 amino acids. Germline V gene lookup returns CDR1 MNHEY and CDR2 SVGAGI. CDR3 in amino acids: CASTQGNTIYF. CDR3 DNA sequence: TGTGCCAGCACTCAGGGAAACACCATATATTTT.

This clone was seen more than once but under ten times. The gene calls are TRBV7-8 and TRBJ2-5, with 10 positions matching TRBD1. CDR1 SGHVS and CDR2 FQNEAQ come from the germline V gene. The CDR3 length is 13 residues. The CDR3 DNA sequence: TGTGCGACGGACAGGGGGTTACAAGAGACCCAGTACTTC. This sequence encodes CATDRGLQETQYF.

This clone has just a few counts. The CDR3 sequence is CASSYGTDSNQPQHF. CDR3 coding DNA: TGTGCCAGCAGTTACGGGACTGATAGCAATCAGCCCCAGCATTTT. V and J are TRBV6-6 and TRBJ1-5; D is perhaps TRBD1 (5 bases). V was cut by 2 bases and J by 0 bases, with 8 bases left in between. Germline CDR1 and CDR2: MNHNY and SVGAGI (reference sequence). This CDR3 comprises 15 residues.

This clone has just one count. The CDR3: CASSYEAGRYQETQYF. CDR3 DNA: TGTGCCAGCAGTTATGAGGCGGGAAGGTACCAAGAGACCCAGTACTTC. The chain uses TRBV6-2 or TRBV6-3 and TRBJ2-5, with a possible D match to TRBD2 (6 bases). V was clipped by 3 bases and J by 0 bases, with 14 bases between them. The CDR3 extends over 16 amino acids. Germline CDR1 is MNHEY and CDR2 is SVGEGT.

This chain joins TRBV19 and TRBJ2-2; D possibly corresponds to TRBD1 (5 bases). V was shortened by 9 bases and J by 4 bases, with 15 bases between the two germline ends. Germline CDR1 LNHDA, CDR2 SQIVND (reference sequence). The CDR3 length is 14 residues. CDR3 loop: CASRQGGSTGELFF. The CDR3 coding sequence is TGTGCCAGCCGCCAGGGTGGAAGCACCGGGGAGCTGTTTTTT.

This chain links TRBV28 with TRBJ1-3, with TRBD1 as a possible D gene (5 bases). Germline V gives CDR1 MDHEN, CDR2 SYDVKM. The CDR3 extends over 15 amino acids. Between the trimmed V and J ends, which lost 4 bases and 4 bases, there was a span of 14 bases. In nucleotides, the CDR3 is TGTGCCAGCAGTTCCCCGACAGTAACCGGAAACACCATATATTTT. Translation gives CASSSPTVTGNTIYF.

The chain has TRBV6-4 and TRBJ1-5; no firm D call. The germline V and J ends were trimmed by 7 bases and 2 bases, with 21 bases remaining between them. The CDR3 is 17 amino acids. CDR1 is MRHNA and CDR2 is SNTAGT in the germline V gene. This chain's CDR3 is CASNTVRETGRNQPQHF. CDR3 nucleotides: TGTGCCAGCAATACTGTCCGGGAAACGGGCCGCAATCAGCCCCAGCATTTT.

For this clone: Other DNA sequences from this sample encode an identical CDR3 as well. The rearrangement links TRBV5-4 to TRBJ1-1; 10 nucleotides match TRBD1. With 4 bases clipped from V and 5 bases from J, the junction kept 5 bases outside the gene matches. The length of the CDR3 is 14 residues. Germline CDR1 reads SGHNT; CDR2 reads YYREEE (reference sequence). The CDR3 is CASSQGQGRTEAFF. The CDR3, as DNA: TGTGCCAGCAGCCAGGGACAGGGGAGGACTGAAGCTTTCTTT.

V gene TRBV6-6 combines with J gene TRBJ1-2, with unresolved D. The CDR3 is 14 amino acids. The V and J ends lost 6 bases and 0 bases respectively, with 11 bases between them. CDR1 and CDR2 from the germline V gene are MNHNY and SVGAGI (reference sequence). The CDR3 loop is CASRSGGTNYGYTF. CDR3 coding DNA: TGTGCCAGCAGGTCAGGAGGTACTAACTATGGCTACACCTTC.

The gene calls are TRBV6-4 and TRBJ2-7; 10 bases line up with TRBD2. With V trimmed by 3 bases and J by 1 base, 3 bases remained unmatched. CDR1 MRHNA and CDR2 SNTAGT come from the germline V gene. The CDR3 runs to 15 residues. CDR3 amino acids: CASSEELAGSYEQYF. CDR3 in DNA: TGTGCCAGCAGTGAGGAACTAGCGGGATCCTACGAGCAGTACTTC.

The rearrangement links TRBV28 to TRBJ2-5; TRBD1 agrees at 8 bases. Germline values: CDR1 MDHEN, CDR2 SYDVKM. Losses at the gene ends were 6 bases for V and 1 base for J; bases not matched to a gene: 4. This CDR3 is built from 14 residues. This chain's CDR3 is CASSRDRGQETQYF. The CDR3 region has the DNA TGTGCCAGCAGCCGAGACAGGGGCCAAGAGACCCAGTACTTC.

CDR3 DNA: TGTGCCAGCAGTTCTGGGCGGGACTATGGCTACACCTTC. It specifies CASSSGRDYGYTF. V gene TRBV6-5 combines with J gene TRBJ1-2; D is ambiguous. CDR1 and CDR2 (germline): MNHEY, SVGAGI. The V end lost 4 bases, the J end lost 3 bases, and 9 bases lay between the germline ends. This CDR3 is 13 amino acids long.